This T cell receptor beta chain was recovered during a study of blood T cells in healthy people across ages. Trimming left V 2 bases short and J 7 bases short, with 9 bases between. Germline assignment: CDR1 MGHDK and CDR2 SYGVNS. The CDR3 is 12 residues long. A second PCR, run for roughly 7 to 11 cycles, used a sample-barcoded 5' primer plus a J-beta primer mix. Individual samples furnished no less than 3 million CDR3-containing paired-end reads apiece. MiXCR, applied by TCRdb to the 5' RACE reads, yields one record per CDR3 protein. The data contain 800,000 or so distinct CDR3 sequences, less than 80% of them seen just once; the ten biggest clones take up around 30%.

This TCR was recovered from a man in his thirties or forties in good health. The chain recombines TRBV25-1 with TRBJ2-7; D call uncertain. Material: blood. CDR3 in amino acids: CASSETDGEQYF. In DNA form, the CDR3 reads TGTGCCAGCAGTGAAACAGATGGGGAGCAGTACTTC.